Following are 31 T cell receptor beta chains from one sample sequenced in a study of shared clonotypes between healthy human individuals. The data were produced by immunoSEQ multiplex PCR, yet TCRdb's version contains in-frame clones alone and is incomplete. The data show 190,000 or so clones, with about 68% seen just once and about 10% held by the top ten. The material sequenced was memory CD4+ T cells sorted from blood. Subset reported: CD45RA-negative fraction. The receptors shown here come from a man aged 25 to 40 in good health.

The table lists this clone with many counts. The sample has other DNA sequences that encode this CDR3 too. V usage is TRBV11-3 and J usage is TRBJ1-1; D not resolved. Per the germline V gene, CDR1 is SGHNT and CDR2 is YENEEA. Trimming stripped 1 base from V and 1 base from J, with 4 bases between. The CDR3 sequence is 13 residues long. CDR3 bases: TGTGCCAGCAGCTTAGGGGGGAACACTGAAGCTTTCTTT. This translates into CASSLGGNTEAFF. Supplemented by reference TRBV11-3 and TRBJ1-1, the full variable domain reads EAGVVQSPRYKIIEKKQPVAFWCNPISGHNTLYWYLQNLGQGPELLIRYENEEAVDDSQLPKDRFSAERLKGVDSTLKIQPAELGDSAVYLCASSLGGNTEAFFGQGTRLTVV.

The rearrangement uses TRBV6-1 and TRBJ1-5; D is undetermined. The CDR3 sequence is 13 residues long. Germline CDR1 and CDR2: MNHNS and SASEGT. V was pared by 4 bases and J by 10 bases, with 14 bases between. CDR3 protein: CASSAIAPGPQHF. CDR3 DNA: TGTGCCAGCAGTGCAATAGCCCCGGGACCCCAGCATTTT.

The table lists this clone with a count of one. J is TRBJ2-7 and V is TRBV19; no definite D call. CDR1 and CDR2 (germline): LNHDA, SQIVND (reference sequence). The CDR3 is 12 amino acids. Deletions cut 11 bases from V and 5 bases from J, with 16 bases between. The CDR3 DNA reads as TGTGCCCGCGGCGACTTAGCCCACGAGCAGTACTTC. Protein product: CARGDLAHEQYF.

This chain links TRBV5-6 with TRBJ1-2; D might be TRBD1 (5 bases). V was pared by 4 bases and J by 7 bases, with 20 bases between. Germline V CDR1 and CDR2: SGHDT, YYEEEE. The CDR3 is made up of 15 amino acids. CDR3 sequence: CASSRSVGGYTGYTF. DNA of the CDR3: TGTGCCAGCAGCCGTTCGGTCGGGGGGTATACTGGCTACACCTTC.

This chain connects TRBV27 to TRBJ1-2; D is uncertain. CDR3 length equals 16 residues. The germline gives CDR1 MNHEY, CDR2 SMNVEV (reference sequence). Trimming removed 0 bases at V and 0 bases at J, with 11 bases between. DNA for the CDR3: TGTGCCAGCAGTTTATCGATGTCGCCATCTAACTATGGCTACACCTTC. Translation: CASSLSMSPSNYGYTF.

V usage is TRBV5-4 and J usage is TRBJ2-5, with TRBD2 identical over 7 bases. The germline CDR1 and CDR2 sequences are SGHNT and YYREEE (reference sequence). CDR3 length: 15 amino acids. J was trimmed by 1 base and V by 0 bases; bases with no gene match: 3. Here the CDR3 reads CASSLVGLVQETQYF. The CDR3 DNA is TGTGCCAGCAGCTTGGTAGGACTAGTCCAAGAGACCCAGTACTTC. Full variable domain (remainder filled in from reference TRBV5-4 and TRBJ2-5): ETGVTQSPTHLIKTRGQQVTLRCSSQSGHNTVSWYQQALGQGPQFIFQYYREEENGRGNFPPRFSGLQFPNYSSELNVNALELDDSALYLCASSLVGLVQETQYFGPGTRLLVL.

The chain joins TRBV27 to TRBJ2-2, with 10 bases lining up with TRBD2. The junction had 9 bases not matched to a gene; V was cut back by 3 bases and J by 5 bases. This CDR3 has 17 residues. From germline, CDR1 is MNHEY and CDR2 SMNVEV (reference sequence). The CDR3 here is CASSFFGAGGVTGELFF. The CDR3 DNA sequence: TGTGCCAGCAGTTTTTTCGGAGCGGGAGGGGTAACCGGGGAGCTGTTTTTT.

The CDR3 DNA sequence: TGTGCCAGCAGCCTAAACCCGGGACAGGGCGTCGGGGAGCTGTTTTTT. The encoded protein is CASSLNPGQGVGELFF. The chain employs TRBV7-7 and TRBJ2-2, with 9 bases that match TRBD1. In germline, CDR1 is SSHAT, CDR2 FNYEAQ (reference sequence). The V gene end was trimmed by 5 bases and the J gene end by 7 bases; junction bases not matched to a gene: 11. This CDR3 has 16 residues.

The chain is built from TRBV5-4 and TRBJ2-3; no clear D gene. Trimming shortened V by 4 bases and J by 2 bases, and 11 bases separated the two germline ends. CDR1 SGHNT and CDR2 YYREEE come from the germline V gene (reference sequence). This CDR3 is 14 amino acids long. The CDR3 DNA reads TGTGCCAGCAGCCCGGCAATCCCCACAGATACGCAGTATTTT. Encoded protein: CASSPAIPTDTQYF.

V gene TRBV11-3 combines with J gene TRBJ2-1; D tentatively reads TRBD1 or TRBD2 (5 bases each). Germline values: CDR1 SGHNT, CDR2 YENEEA. This CDR3 contains 15 residues. V dropped 5 bases and J dropped 9 bases, with 20 bases sitting between them. CDR3 coding DNA: TGTGCCAGCAGCCCCCGGGGACCCGCCATAGGTGAGCAGTTCTTC. It translates to CASSPRGPAIGEQFF.

The chain's CDR3 is CASSSPGKAGETQYF. The CDR3 coding sequence is TGTGCCAGCAGTTCCCCCGGGAAGGCCGGCGAGACCCAGTACTTC. The V call is TRBV5-4, the J call TRBJ2-5, with D possibly matching TRBD2 (5 bases). Trimming took 5 bases from V and 5 from J, leaving 19 bases between them. Germline V gene lookup returns CDR1 SGHNT and CDR2 YYREEE (reference sequence). CDR3 size: 15 residues.

The CDR3 nucleotides read TGCGCCAGCAGCCAAGAATATGCGGCTAGCGGGGGAAACACCGGGGAGCTGTTTTTT. Protein sequence: CASSQEYAASGGNTGELFF. The chain links TRBV4-3 to TRBJ2-2; 10 nucleotides agree with TRBD2. From germline, CDR1 is LGHNA and CDR2 YSLEER. CDR3 length: 19 residues. Losses at the gene ends were 0 bases for V and 2 bases for J; bases not matched to a gene: 9.

V usage is TRBV10-2 and J usage is TRBJ2-2, with 11 nucleotides matching TRBD1. The V segment lost 7 bases and the J segment 7 bases; nucleotides outside the gene matches: 5. Germline CDR1 reads WSHSY; CDR2 reads SAAADI. The CDR3 runs 14 residues. The CDR3 here is CASTGTGGIGELFF. CDR3 nucleotide sequence: TGCGCCAGCACCGGGACAGGGGGAATCGGGGAGCTGTTTTTT.

This clone came up once. The chain combines TRBV21-1 with TRBJ2-7; the D call of TRBD2 is as the table states it, not checked on the DNA. TRBV21-1 is annotated as a pseudogene. The CDR3 spans 15 residues. CDR3 coding DNA: TGTGCCAGCAGCCCCATTACCCTCTTCTACTACGAGCAGTACTTC. This gives the protein CASSPITLFYYEQYF.

V and J are TRBV7-2 and TRBJ2-3; D unresolved. The V gene lost 0 bases and the J gene lost 5 bases, with 12 bases spanning the gap. The CDR3 totals 15 residues. CDR1 SGHTA and CDR2 FQGNSA come from the germline V gene. Written as DNA, the CDR3 is TGTGCCAGCAGCTTAGCGACGAGTAGAGGAGATACGCAGTATTTT. Translating gives CASSLATSRGDTQYF. Complete variable domain (other parts from reference TRBV7-2 and TRBJ2-3): GAGVSQSPSNKVTEKGKDVELRCDPISGHTALYWYRQSLGQGLEFLIYFQGNSAPDKSGLPSDRFSAERTGGSVSTLTIQRTQQEDSAVYLCASSLATSRGDTQYFGPGTRLTVL.

This chain joins TRBV5-1 and TRBJ2-1; D perhaps matches TRBD2 (5 bases). CDR1 is SGHRS and CDR2 is YFSETQ in the germline V gene. This CDR3 has 14 amino acids. V was clipped by 1 base and J by 10 bases, with 15 bases between them. The DNA for the CDR3 is TGCGCCAGCAGCTTGCAGCGGTCAAGAGGGGAGCAGTTCTTC. This gives the protein CASSLQRSRGEQFF.

This clone has just a few counts. At one end the junction does not follow the germline gene, possibly because of a read error. The V gene is TRBV7-2, the J gene TRBJ1-2; D call uncertain. There are 12 residues in the CDR3. Germline-derived CDR1 and CDR2 are SGHTA and FQGNSA. The CDR3 bases are TGTGCCAGCAGCTTAGGTGGCCGAGGAGCCAACTTC. Protein sequence: CASSLGGRGANF.

This chain links TRBV7-2 with TRBJ1-2, with TRBD1 identical over 8 bases. There are 14 residues in the CDR3. CDR1 and CDR2 (germline): SGHTA, FQGNSA. J lost 7 bases, V lost 0 bases, and 4 bases had no gene match. Here the CDR3 reads CASSLAQGARGYTF. CDR3 nucleotides: TGTGCCAGCAGCTTAGCCCAGGGGGCCCGTGGCTACACCTTC.

In regard to this clone: This sample includes further DNA sequences coding for the same CDR3. The CDR3 sequence: CASSPVTDTQYF. The DNA for the CDR3 is TGTGCCAGCTCACCCGTCACAGATACGCAGTATTTT. The J gene is TRBJ2-3, the V gene TRBV18; D remains unclear. The CDR3 extends over 12 amino acids. Germline assignment: CDR1 KGHSH and CDR2 LQKENI. V was pared by 3 bases and J by 2 bases, with 3 bases between.

The chain couples TRBV27 to TRBJ2-2; 10 positions match TRBD2. CDR3 length: 16 amino acids. J gave up 2 bases and V 6 bases, and 6 bases lay outside the gene matches. CDR1 is MNHEY, CDR2 SMNVEV, per germline (reference sequence). The CDR3 nucleotides read TGTGCCAGCAGACCGGGACTAGCGATAAACACCGGGGAGCTGTTTTTT. This encodes CASRPGLAINTGELFF.

This clone was seen only a few times. The J gene is TRBJ1-5, the V gene TRBV15; D unresolved. CDR3 length equals 15 residues. The V end was cut by 0 bases, the J end by 9 bases, with 15 bases between. The germline gives CDR1 LNHNV, CDR2 YYDKDF (reference sequence). The CDR3 region is CATSRDKRGLAPQHF. DNA for the CDR3: TGTGCCACCAGCAGAGATAAGCGAGGATTGGCGCCCCAGCATTTT.

The table lists this clone with many counts. The chain carries TRBV27 and TRBJ2-7, with 10 bases matching TRBD2. After removal of 6 bases from V and 2 bases from J, the junction contained 4 bases not matched to a gene. The germline gives CDR1 MNHEY, CDR2 SMNVEV (reference sequence). This CDR3 contains 14 residues. CDR3 DNA sequence: TGTGCCAGCAGGCCTAGCGGGAGCCCCTACGAGCAGTACTTC. Its translation is CASRPSGSPYEQYF.

J is TRBJ2-2 and V is TRBV19, with a tentative D call TRBD1 (5 bases). V lost 9 bases, J lost 7 bases, and 15 bases lay in between. Germline CDR1 is LNHDA and CDR2 is SQIVND (reference sequence). The CDR3 contains 13 residues. The CDR3 sequence is CASKSTQGGELFF. The DNA for the CDR3 is TGTGCCAGCAAGAGTACGCAGGGCGGGGAGCTGTTTTTT.

The rearrangement links TRBV30 to TRBJ2-1; D might be TRBD2 (7 bases). Germline V gives CDR1 GTSNPN, CDR2 SVGIG (reference sequence). The V end lost 1 base, the J end lost 10 bases, and 14 bases lay between the germline ends. The CDR3 is 13 amino acids. In DNA, the CDR3 is TGTGCCTGGAGTGACCTGAGGGGGGGAGAGCAGTTCTTC. Translating gives CAWSDLRGGEQFF.

The CDR3 DNA is TGTGCCAGCCAGGGGACCGGGGAGCTGTTTTTT. It is translated as CASQGTGELFF. The chain employs TRBV2 and TRBJ2-2; weak D call: TRBD1 (6 bases). Germline assignment: CDR1 SNHLY and CDR2 FYNNEI. Trimming pared 8 bases from V and 5 bases from J, leaving 6 bases between. The CDR3 length is 11 residues.

This clone appeared once. The chain carries TRBV5-4 and TRBJ2-7; TRBD2 matches 8 bases. The CDR3 loop spans 13 amino acids. V shed 2 bases and J 13 bases; nucleotides not matched to a gene: 11. Germline V lookup: CDR1 SGHNT, CDR2 YYREEE (reference sequence). As DNA, the CDR3 is TGTGCCAGCAGCTTCCCGGGACTAGGGATCTCCTACTTC. Translated, it gives CASSFPGLGISYF.

The V gene is TRBV10-3, the J gene TRBJ2-7; 9 nucleotides match TRBD1. V trimming: 6 bases; J trimming: 2 bases; junction bases outside the gene matches: 5. CDR1 is ENHRY, CDR2 SYGVKD, per germline. This CDR3 has 14 residues. The CDR3 region is CAIRQGALAYEQYF. CDR3 in DNA: TGTGCCATCAGACAGGGGGCATTGGCCTACGAGCAGTACTTC.

This clone was recorded a few times. The chain uses TRBV2 and TRBJ2-3, with D tentatively TRBD2 (6 bases). Trimming took 9 bases from V and 2 from J, leaving 15 bases between them. CDR1 is SNHLY, CDR2 FYNNEI, per germline. The CDR3 covers 14 residues. The CDR3 here is CASSGTYTTDTQYF. The CDR3, as DNA: TGTGCCAGTTCCGGGACTTATACCACAGATACGCAGTATTTT.

The gene calls are TRBV14 and TRBJ1-1; D not resolved. Germline-derived CDR1 and CDR2 are SGHDN and FVKESK. V was clipped by 0 bases and J by 0 bases, with 5 bases between them. The CDR3 consists of 14 residues. The CDR3 nucleotides read TGTGCCAGCAGCCAAGATATGGTGAACACTGAAGCTTTCTTT. This gives the protein CASSQDMVNTEAFF.

This clone was seen at least ten times. CDR3 bases: TGTGCCAGCAGTTCTTCCGGGACAGGGTTGTACTTC. Amino acids: CASSSSGTGLYF. The J gene is TRBJ2-5, the V gene TRBV2; 9 nucleotides agree with TRBD1. The CDR3 has 12 residues. V was clipped by 5 bases and J by 13 bases; unmatched bases: 8. CDR1 and CDR2 from the germline V gene are SNHLY and FYNNEI.

This clone was counted many times. The rearrangement joins TRBV4-3 to TRBJ2-1; 7 nucleotides match TRBD2. This CDR3 is 14 amino acids long. Germline trimming cut 0 bases from V and 9 bases from J; bases unmatched to any gene: 5. The germline gives CDR1 LGHNA, CDR2 YSLEER. CDR3 nucleotides: TGCGCCAGCAGCCAAGATCCGACTAGCAGTGAGCAGTTCTTC. Translated: CASSQDPTSSEQFF.